This entry lists 14 T cell receptor beta chains sequenced from one sample in a study of blood T cells in healthy people across ages. The use of a sample-barcoded 5' primer and a J-beta primer mix characterized a second PCR of about 6 to 12 cycles. Using its own MiXCR run on the 5' RACE reads, TCRdb lists one record per CDR3 protein. The sample records around 870,000 distinct CDR3 sequences, under 30% being singletons. Sequencing was carried out using blood. Receptors were obtained from a woman older than 75 in good health.

Note on this clonotype: A clone one base away is much larger, so this may be a read error. This CDR3 is CVSSNPDSYEQYF. The CDR3 coding sequence is TGTGTCAGCAGTAACCCCGACAGCTACGAGCAGTACTTC. The chain has TRBV6-1 and TRBJ2-7; weak D call: TRBD1 (5 bases). This CDR3 is 13 amino acids long. Germline loops: CDR1 MNHNS, CDR2 SASEGT.

This clonotype has a count of ten or more. The CDR3 sequence is CASSYSSTRGINYGYTF. In DNA, the CDR3 is TGTGCCAGCAGTTACTCGAGTACGAGAGGAATTAACTATGGCTACACCTTC. The J gene is TRBJ1-2, the V gene TRBV6-5, with unresolved D. Trimming took off 0 bases at V and 1 base at J, with 15 bases between the two ends. The CDR3 is 17 amino acids. Germline V CDR1 and CDR2: MNHEY, SVGAGI.

The sample holds many counts of this clonotype. This chain links TRBV20-1 with TRBJ1-6, with TRBD1 matching 8 bases. The CDR3 extends over 13 amino acids. Losses at the gene ends were 3 bases for V and 10 bases for J; bases not matched to a gene: 5. Germline values: CDR1 DFQATT, CDR2 SNEGSKA (reference sequence). Here the CDR3 DNA reads TGCAGTGCTAGCCCAGGGGGCTGGTCACCCCTCCACTTT. This codes for CSASPGGWSPLHF.

The rearrangement uses TRBV19 and TRBJ2-2; D possibly corresponds to TRBD2 (5 bases). Trimming cost V 10 bases and J 3 bases, with 15 bases left between them. The CDR3 extends over 14 amino acids. Germline loops: CDR1 LNHDA, CDR2 SQIVND (reference sequence). DNA for the CDR3: TGTGCCATTCGCCGGGATACTCACACCGGGGAGCTGTTTTTT. This sequence encodes CAIRRDTHTGELFF.

This clonotype was seen more than once but under ten times. A single base separates this from a much larger clone, so it may be a read error. This CDR3 reads CSASLLTGTQYF. The CDR3 region has the DNA TGCAGTGCTAGTCTACTCACAGGTACGCAGTATTTT. This chain connects TRBV20-1 to TRBJ2-3, with TRBD1 as a possible D gene (5 bases). CDR1 DFQATT and CDR2 SNEGSKA come from the germline V gene (reference sequence). This CDR3 spans 12 amino acids.

Note on this clonotype: Just one base apart from a much larger clone, this may be a read error. This rearrangement joins TRBV30 to TRBJ2-1, with TRBD2 as a possible D gene (6 bases). Germline V CDR1 and CDR2: GTSNPN, SVGIG (reference sequence). Trimming left V 3 bases short and J 8 bases short, with 11 bases between. This CDR3 spans 12 amino acids. The CDR3 DNA is TGTGCCTGGAGGCGGGGATACGATGAGCAGTTCTTC. This sequence encodes CAWRRGYDEQFF.

Comment on this clonotype: One end of the junction does not line up with germline, which may come from a read error. V usage is TRBV5-1 and J usage is TRBJ2-3; possibly TRBD1 or TRBD2 for D (5 bases each). The CDR3 runs 16 residues. Germline lookup yields CDR1 SGHRS and CDR2 YFSETQ. CDR3 region: CASSLEGRPGPDMQYF. The CDR3 DNA sequence: TGCGCCAGCAGCTTGGAGGGACGGCCCGGTCCAGATATGCAGTATTTT.

The rearrangement links TRBV5-5 to TRBJ1-5; a weak D match, TRBD1 (6 bases). V was cut by 1 base and J by 1 base, with 12 bases left in between. The CDR3 is 16 residues long. Per the germline V gene, CDR1 is SGHKS and CDR2 is YYEKEE (reference sequence). DNA for the CDR3: TGTGCCAGCAGCTTGTTTCAGGGGAGAAGCAATCAGCCCCAGCATTTT. Its translation is CASSLFQGRSNQPQHF.

The genes are TRBV6-2 or TRBV6-3 and TRBJ1-5; 7 nucleotides agree with TRBD1. The germline V gene encodes CDR1 MNHEY and CDR2 SVGEGT. The CDR3 covers 14 residues. V lost 6 bases and J lost 6; bases outside the gene matches: 8. The CDR3 DNA is TGTGCCAGCAGGGTGACAGGGTACGGTCAGCCCCAGCATTTT. Translation gives CASRVTGYGQPQHF.

In this sample, this clonotype turned up a few times. A read error is possible here, since a much larger clone lies one base away. This chain links TRBV20-1 with TRBJ2-1; D may be TRBD1 or TRBD2 (5 bases each). Trimming cost V 1 base and J 9 bases, with 16 bases left between them. CDR1 is DFQATT, CDR2 SNEGSKA, per germline (reference sequence). The CDR3 runs to 14 residues. CDR3 sequence reads: CSARATYRRFEQFF. The CDR3 bases are TGCAGTGCTAGAGCAACTTACAGGAGGTTTGAGCAGTTCTTC.

This clonotype was counted many times. V gene TRBV27 combines with J gene TRBJ2-3; TRBD1 might be the D (5 bases). CDR3 length: 15 amino acids. Trimming stripped 2 bases from V and 0 bases from J, with 9 bases between. Germline V lookup: CDR1 MNHEY, CDR2 SMNVEV (reference sequence). The CDR3 DNA is TGTGCCAGCAGTTTAAGCAGGGTCAGCACAGATACGCAGTATTTT. This encodes CASSLSRVSTDTQYF.

With respect to this clonotype: This may be a read error: a much more frequent sequence differs by one nucleotide. The V gene is TRBV4-3, the J gene TRBJ1-2; D is unclear. The CDR3 spans 13 residues. Germline V gene data show CDR1 as LGHNA and CDR2 as YSLEER. The CDR3 region has the DNA TGCGCCAGCAACCAAGATCGAGGGATCGGCTACACCTTC. This encodes CASNQDRGIGYTF.

The chain carries TRBV7-9 and TRBJ1-5; D uncertain. With 2 bases removed from V and 9 bases from J, the gap between germline ends came to 11 bases. The germline V gene has CDR1 SEHNR and CDR2 FQNEAQ (reference sequence). This CDR3 spans 13 amino acids. CDR3 DNA: TGTGCCAGCAGCTTAAGCCGGGAAGGGCCCCAGCATTTT. This sequence encodes CASSLSREGPQHF.

This clonotype occurred many times. The chain joins TRBV28 to TRBJ2-7; maybe TRBD1 (6 bases). With 10 bases removed from V and 1 base from J, the gap between germline ends came to 11 bases. This CDR3 is built from 12 residues. Per germline, CDR1 MDHEN and CDR2 SYDVKM. The CDR3 coding sequence is TGTGCCATACAGGGAGTATCCTACGAGCAGTACTTC. Protein product: CAIQGVSYEQYF.